Listed below are T cell receptor beta chains from one sample, sequenced in a study of CXCR3 chemokines and chemotherapy response in bladder cancer. TCRdb re-derived calls from the PCR reads in MiXCR, one entry per CDR3 protein. The repertoire holds over a thousand distinct CDR3 sequences, with approximately 5% as singletons. This specimen was collected from a patient whose treatment included neoadjuvant chemotherapy. The receptor set was obtained from a human donor with bladder cancer that responded to neoadjuvant chemotherapy. CDR3s leave out the opening cysteine and the closing phenylalanine or tryptophan.

TRBV20-1	9	TRBJ1-5	SAQDNQPQH
TRBV6-1	12	TRBJ2-5	ATLAWGRQETQY
TRBV7-9	13	TRBJ2-4	ASRPNNLAKNIQY
TRBV24-1	11	TRBJ1-1	ATSAYLGTEAF
TRBV27	13	TRBJ2-7	ASSPSAGGLDEQY
TRBV24-1	8	TRBJ1-4	ANLDEKLF
TRBV6-1	13	TRBJ1-2	ASPKGGAIGYGYT